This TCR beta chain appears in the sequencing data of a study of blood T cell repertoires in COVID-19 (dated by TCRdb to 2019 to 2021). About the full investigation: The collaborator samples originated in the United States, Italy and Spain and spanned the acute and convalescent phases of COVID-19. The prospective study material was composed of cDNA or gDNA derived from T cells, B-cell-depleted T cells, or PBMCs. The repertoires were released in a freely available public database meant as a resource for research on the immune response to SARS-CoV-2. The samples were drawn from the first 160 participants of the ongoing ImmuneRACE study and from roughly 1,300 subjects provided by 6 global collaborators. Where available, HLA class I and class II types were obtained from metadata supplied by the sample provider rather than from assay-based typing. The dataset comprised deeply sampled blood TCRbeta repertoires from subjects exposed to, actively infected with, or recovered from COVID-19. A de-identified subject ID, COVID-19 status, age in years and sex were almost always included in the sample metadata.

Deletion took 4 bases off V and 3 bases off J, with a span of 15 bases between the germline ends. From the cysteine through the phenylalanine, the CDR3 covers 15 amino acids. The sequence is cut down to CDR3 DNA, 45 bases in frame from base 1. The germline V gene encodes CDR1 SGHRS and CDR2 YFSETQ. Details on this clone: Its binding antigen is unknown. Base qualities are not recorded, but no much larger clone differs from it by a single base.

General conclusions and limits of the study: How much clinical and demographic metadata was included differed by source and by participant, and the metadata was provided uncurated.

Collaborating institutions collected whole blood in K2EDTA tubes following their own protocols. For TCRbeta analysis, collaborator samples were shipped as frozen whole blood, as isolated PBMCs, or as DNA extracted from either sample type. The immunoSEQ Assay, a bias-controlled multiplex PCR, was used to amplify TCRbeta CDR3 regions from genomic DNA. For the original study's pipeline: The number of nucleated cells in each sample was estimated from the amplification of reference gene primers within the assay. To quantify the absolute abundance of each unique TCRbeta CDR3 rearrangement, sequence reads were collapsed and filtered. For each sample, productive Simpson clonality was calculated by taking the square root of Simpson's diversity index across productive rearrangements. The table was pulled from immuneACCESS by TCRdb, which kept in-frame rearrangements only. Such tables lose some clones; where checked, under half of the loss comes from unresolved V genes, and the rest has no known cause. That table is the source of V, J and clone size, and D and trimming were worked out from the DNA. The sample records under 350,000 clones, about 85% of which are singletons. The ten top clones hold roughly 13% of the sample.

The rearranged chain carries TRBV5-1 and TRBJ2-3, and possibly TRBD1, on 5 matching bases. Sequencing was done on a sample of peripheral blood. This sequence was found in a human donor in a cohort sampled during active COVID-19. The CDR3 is CASSPLRAGTDTQYF. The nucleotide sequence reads TGCGCCAGCAGCCCCCTCCGGGCAGGGACAGATACGCAGTATTTT. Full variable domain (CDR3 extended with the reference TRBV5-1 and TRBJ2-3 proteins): KAGVTQTPRYLIKTRGQQVTLSCSPISGHRSVSWYQQTPGQGLQFLFEYFSETQRNKGNFPGRFSGRQFSNSRSEMNVSTLELGDSALYLCASSPLRAGTDTQYFGPGTRLTVL.